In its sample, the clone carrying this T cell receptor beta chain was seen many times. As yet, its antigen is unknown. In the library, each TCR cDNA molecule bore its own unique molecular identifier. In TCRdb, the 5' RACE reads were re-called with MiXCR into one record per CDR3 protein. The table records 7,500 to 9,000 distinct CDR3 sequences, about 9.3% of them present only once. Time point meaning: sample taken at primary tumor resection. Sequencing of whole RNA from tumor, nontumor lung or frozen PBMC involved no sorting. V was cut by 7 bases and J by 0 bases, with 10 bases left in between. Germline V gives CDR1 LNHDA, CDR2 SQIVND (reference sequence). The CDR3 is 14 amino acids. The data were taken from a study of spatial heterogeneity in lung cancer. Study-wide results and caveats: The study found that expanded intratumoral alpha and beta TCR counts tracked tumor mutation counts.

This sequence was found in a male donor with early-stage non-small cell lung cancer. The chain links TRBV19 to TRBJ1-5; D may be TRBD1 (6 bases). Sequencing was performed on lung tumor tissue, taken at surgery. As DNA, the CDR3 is TGTGCCAGTATACGGACAGCTAGCAATCAGCCCCAGCATTTT. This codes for CASIRTASNQPQHF.